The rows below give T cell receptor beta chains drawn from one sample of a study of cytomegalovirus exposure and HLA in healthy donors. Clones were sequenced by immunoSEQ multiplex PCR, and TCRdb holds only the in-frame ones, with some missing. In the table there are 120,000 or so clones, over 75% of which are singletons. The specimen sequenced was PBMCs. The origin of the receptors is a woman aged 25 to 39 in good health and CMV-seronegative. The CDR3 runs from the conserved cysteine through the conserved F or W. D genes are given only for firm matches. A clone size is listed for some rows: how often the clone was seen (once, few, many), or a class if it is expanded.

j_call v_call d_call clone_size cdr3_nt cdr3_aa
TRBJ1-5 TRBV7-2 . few TGTGCCAGCAGCACAGGGAGCAATCAGCCCCAGCATTTT CASSTGSNQPQHF
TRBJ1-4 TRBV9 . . TGTGCCAGCAGCCTCGGAGGGACTAATGAAAAACTGTTTTTT CASSLGGTNEKLFF
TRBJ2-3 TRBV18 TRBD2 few TGTGCCAGCTCACCCGGACTAGCGGGGGGTCCAGATACGCAGTATTTT CASSPGLAGGPDTQYF
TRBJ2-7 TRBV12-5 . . TGTGCTAGTGGTCCCAGAGGGGGGGGCTCCTACGAGCAGTACTTC CASGPRGGGSYEQYF
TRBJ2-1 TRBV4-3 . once TGCGCCAGCAGCCAAGAGGGCGCCAATGAGCAGTTCTTC CASSQEGANEQFF
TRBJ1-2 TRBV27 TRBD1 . TGTGCCAGCAGGGGGACAGTTCCCTATGGCTACACCTTC CASRGTVPYGYTF
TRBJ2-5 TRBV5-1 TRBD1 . TGCGCCAGCAGCTTGGATGACAGGGTGCAGACCCAGTACTTC CASSLDDRVQTQYF
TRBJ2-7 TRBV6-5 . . TGTGCCAGCAGTTATGGAGGGGCCTCCTACGAGCAGTACTTC CASSYGGASYEQYF
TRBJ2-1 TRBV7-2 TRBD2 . TGTGCCAGCAGGGTGGGAGGGGAGCAGTTCTTC CASRVGGEQFF
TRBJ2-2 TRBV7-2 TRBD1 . TGTGCCAGCAGCCCGACGAGACAGGGGGCCACCGGGGAGCTGTTTTTT CASSPTRQGATGELFF